The rows below give T cell receptor beta chains drawn from one sample of a study of cytomegalovirus exposure and HLA in healthy donors. Profiled with immunoSEQ multiplex PCR; TCRdb holds only in-frame clones, not every one. The sample has about 140,000 clones; 73% are singletons. Material: PBMCs. The source of these receptors is a human donor in good health. CDR3s include the opening cysteine and the closing phenylalanine or tryptophan. Not every row has a clone size; where given, it reads once, few, many or a size class.

J gene	V gene	clone size	CDR3 protein
TRBJ1-2	TRBV6-5	few	CASSYSIGRNYGYTF
TRBJ1-2	TRBV19	-	CASSIGQGMGYTF
TRBJ1-4	TRBV4-2	-	CASSQDPRGLGSGEKLFF
TRBJ2-1	TRBV6-8	-	CASSYSDRYNEQFF
TRBJ2-3	TRBV5-4	-	CASSKSTTDTQYF
TRBJ1-6	TRBV5-4	-	CASSNPTGGWNSPLHF
TRBJ1-6	TRBV5-4	-	CASSRDRGNSPLHF
TRBJ2-3	TRBV7-3	-	CASSRGLDTQYF
TRBJ1-5	TRBV2	-	CASRTTGGGYRNQPQHF
TRBJ2-7	TRBV27	-	CASSPGLPPEQYF
TRBJ2-1	TRBV2	-	CASSGGAGGPSYNEQFF
TRBJ2-6	TRBV4-1	-	CASSQGWGVPGANVLTF
TRBJ2-1	TRBV5-8	-	CASSLDRERESSYNEQFF
TRBJ2-1	TRBV28	-	CASSRSGGRYNEQFF
TRBJ2-1	TRBV30	few	CAWRAGSGYNEQFF
TRBJ2-7	TRBV6-5	few	CASSQAGEQYF
TRBJ1-1	TRBV5-1	-	CASSWSGTSNTEAFF
TRBJ2-7	TRBV5-1	-	CASSIRTSGTYEQYF
TRBJ2-5	TRBV13	-	CASSLGSQETQYF
TRBJ2-3	TRBV29-1	few	CSVLRQGARTDTQYF
TRBJ1-1	TRBV28	-	CASSLRQNTEAFF
TRBJ2-2	TRBV9	once	CASSILQTGELFF
TRBJ2-2	TRBV7-9	-	CASHGSGRVTGELFF
TRBJ2-3	TRBV12-5	-	CASALSGTGFHTQYF
TRBJ2-7	TRBV7-9	-	CASSSRDRGHEQYF
TRBJ2-3	TRBV7-8	-	CASSGEGGTLDTQYF
TRBJ2-5	TRBV23-1	-	CASSQELGEGETQYF
TRBJ2-7	TRBV7-2	-	CASSRPGQRGEQYF
TRBJ2-1	TRBV6-5	-	CASSPTSGSRRFF
TRBJ1-2	TRBV29-1	-	CSVVGTGEGVGYTF
TRBJ2-1	TRBV9	-	CASSVGRAEEQFF
TRBJ2-1	TRBV9	-	CASSVAPSGRKTEQFF
TRBJ1-2	TRBV10-3	few	CAISEGEGAPLGYTF
TRBJ1-2	TRBV25-1	once	CASSEAAGGFYGYTF
TRBJ2-1	TRBV19	few	CASSITPIGLGAEQFF
TRBJ1-5	TRBV2	-	CASSMTGGRNQPQHF
TRBJ2-5	TRBV30	-	CAWGALAGKETQYF
TRBJ2-2	TRBV19	-	CASTENWQLRAGELFF
TRBJ1-6	TRBV5-4	-	CASSLSGRRDSPLHF
TRBJ2-7	TRBV21-1	-	CASSRQRTGLCEQYF
TRBJ1-1	TRBV2	-	CASSDWGGLNTEAFF
TRBJ2-7	TRBV10-2	-	CASSESSEQYF
TRBJ2-1	TRBV2	-	CATLGRQGITQDEQFF
TRBJ1-6	TRBV30	few	CAWMKAGPSYYNSPLHF
TRBJ2-5	TRBV11-2	-	CASSLDVNSGESQETQYF
TRBJ2-3	TRBV27	-	CASSSPGTALTTDTQYF
TRBJ2-1	TRBV2	-	CASSEDGGGNEQFF
TRBJ2-2	TRBV10-1	-	CASSELATGELFF
TRBJ2-7	TRBV5-5	once	CASSLWDREGEQYF
TRBJ2-1	TRBV4-1	once	CASSQTGIEQFF
TRBJ1-1	TRBV27	-	CASSLGQGNTEAFF
TRBJ1-6	TRBV2	-	CASSLRDRNSPLHF